This entry concerns a single T cell receptor beta chain. The assay was immunoSEQ multiplex PCR, and TCRdb's table has in-frame clones only and misses some. The data show approximately 42,000 clones, about 76% seen once. Time point: after neoadjuvant nivolumab, at surgical resection. The CDR3 runs to 14 residues. The data are from a study of neoadjuvant anti-PD-1 for oral cavity cancer. The source of this sequence is a person between 35 and 79 years old with oral cavity squamous cell carcinoma. The starting material was PBMCs, obtained after nivolumab (anti-PD-1) treatment. The rearrangement links TRBV21-1 to TRBJ2-7; the table's D call TRBD1 went unverified against the DNA. TRBV21-1 corresponds to a pseudogene. The CDR3 coding sequence is TGTGCCAGCAGCAAGAGGACAGAGGACCACGAGCAGTACTTC. This sequence encodes CASSKRTEDHEQYF.